These T cell receptor beta chains were read from a single sample in a study of T cells in Graves' hyperthyroidism and ophthalmopathy. TCRdb re-derived calls from the multiplex PCR reads in MiXCR, one entry per CDR3 protein. The table records approximately 700,000 distinct CDR3 sequences, about 45% of them present only once. The material sequenced was peripheral blood or thyroid tissue (not recorded which). The receptors originated from an adult man with Graves' disease, either hyperthyroidism or ophthalmopathy (not recorded which). Each CDR3 is given with its conserved first and last residue. The order of the fields is V gene, J gene, CDR3 protein.

TRBV12-3/TRBV12-4,TRBJ2-5,CASSLTERETQYF
TRBV7-8,TRBJ1-1,CASSGWDRGHTEAFF
TRBV7-9,TRBJ2-7,CASSWRSGSSYEQYF
TRBV10-3,TRBJ1-1,CASRQGRNTEAFF
TRBV12-3/TRBV12-4,TRBJ1-4,CASSTGPRNEKLFF
TRBV10-3,TRBJ1-2,CAIREPPKNYGYTF
TRBV12-3/TRBV12-4,TRBJ1-5,CASRRDRKGNQPQHF
TRBV14,TRBJ1-6,CASRHGTAPNSPLHF
TRBV7-9,TRBJ2-2,CASSGAELSSTGELFF
TRBV7-2,TRBJ2-7,CASSLASTGLYEQYF
TRBV29-1,TRBJ1-1,CSVDNRRNEAFF
TRBV6-6,TRBJ1-1,CASSNRQGARAEAFF
TRBV15,TRBJ1-2,CATSRDTQGSEYGYTF
TRBV15,TRBJ2-5,CATSRELGGFRETQYF
TRBV11-1,TRBJ1-2,CASTRPGTGPFEGYTF
TRBV5-1,TRBJ1-2,CASSLGQNGYTF
TRBV2,TRBJ2-6,CASSAGQGSSGANVLTF
TRBV5-1,TRBJ2-7,CASSSGQSQGDEQYF
TRBV2,TRBJ2-2,CAPPGLHTGELFF
TRBV5-1,TRBJ1-2,CASSLDRVSYGYTF
TRBV29-1,TRBJ1-2,CSVRDPDSRGYTF
TRBV7-9,TRBJ2-7,CASGPGQGSYEQYF
TRBV6-6,TRBJ1-1,CASSLWGDTEAFF
TRBV29-1,TRBJ2-5,CSARGVQETQYF
TRBV5-1,TRBJ2-7,CASSFGQGMDEQYF
TRBV10-2,TRBJ1-1,CASSRNQGAGTEAFF
TRBV10-3,TRBJ2-7,CAMGTDRAYEQYF
TRBV29-1,TRBJ2-5,CSVVGETQYF
TRBV20-1,TRBJ1-2,CSAFVDRFPYGYTF
TRBV7-9,TRBJ2-5,CASSSPAWEEETQYF
TRBV4-1,TRBJ1-2,CASSQGESTGGGYTF
TRBV7-2,TRBJ1-6,CASSLYLNSPLHF
TRBV20-1,TRBJ2-5,CSATSLNGLAEESQYF
TRBV24-1,TRBJ1-5,CATSEQSNQPQHF
TRBV6-5,TRBJ2-7,CASRRQGPHEQYF
TRBV20-1,TRBJ2-5,CSATGQGHLQETQYF
TRBV29-1,TRBJ2-3,CSVDTGTDTQYF
TRBV10-3,TRBJ1-6,CAISETGFNSPLHF
TRBV20-1,TRBJ1-4,CSADRGTF
TRBV19,TRBJ1-5,CASSAGDAWNQPQHF
TRBV10-3,TRBJ1-1,CASVRTEAFF